Listed below are T cell receptor beta chains from one sample, sequenced in a study of CD8+ T cells in alopecia areata. Generated by immunoSEQ multiplex PCR, the TCRdb table keeps only in-frame clones and is missing some. Of some 170,000 clones listed, about 61% are singletons. The specimen was CD4+ T cells sorted from blood, collected at approximately week 56, from a patient treated with tofacitinib. The receptors here all came from a human donor with alopecia areata. Both conserved end residues are part of each CDR3. Fields, in order: V gene, D gene, J gene, clone size, CDR3 protein, CDR3 DNA. D genes are given only for firm matches. Clone sizes are given selectively: once, few, many, or a class where the clone is expanded.

v_gene: TRBV30; d_gene: NA; j_gene: TRBJ2-7; abundance: NA; CDR3aa: CAWSWGSSYEQYF; CDR3nt: TGTGCCTGGAGTTGGGGATCCAGTTACGAGCAGTACTTC
v_gene: TRBV5-6; d_gene: TRBD1; j_gene: TRBJ1-5; abundance: NA; CDR3aa: CASSPRDRYNQPQHF; CDR3nt: TGTGCCAGCAGTCCGCGGGACAGATACAATCAGCCCCAGCATTTT
v_gene: TRBV10-3; d_gene: TRBD1; j_gene: TRBJ1-2; abundance: NA; CDR3aa: CAISRDRENGYTF; CDR3nt: TGTGCCATCAGCCGGGACAGGGAGAATGGCTACACCTTC
v_gene: TRBV11-2; d_gene: TRBD1; j_gene: TRBJ2-7; abundance: NA; CDR3aa: CASSSPGTGRHEQYF; CDR3nt: TGTGCCAGCAGCTCCCCCGGGACAGGGAGACACGAGCAGTACTTC
v_gene: TRBV10-3; d_gene: TRBD1; j_gene: TRBJ1-4; abundance: NA; CDR3aa: CAISSDRVGEKLFF; CDR3nt: TGTGCCATCAGTTCGGACAGGGTGGGTGAAAAACTGTTTTTT
v_gene: TRBV7-9; d_gene: NA; j_gene: TRBJ1-1; abundance: NA; CDR3aa: CASSLGRPSNTEAFF; CDR3nt: TGTGCCAGCAGCTTAGGGCGGCCCTCGAACACTGAAGCTTTCTTT
v_gene: TRBV15; d_gene: TRBD1; j_gene: TRBJ1-1; abundance: NA; CDR3aa: CATKGQRFNEAFF; CDR3nt: TGTGCCACCAAGGGACAGAGATTCAATGAAGCTTTCTTT
v_gene: TRBV29-1; d_gene: TRBD1; j_gene: TRBJ2-7; abundance: few; CDR3aa: CYSGTGGHEQYF; CDR3nt: TGCTACTCAGGGACAGGGGGCCACGAGCAGTACTTC
v_gene: TRBV5-6; d_gene: NA; j_gene: TRBJ1-2; abundance: NA; CDR3aa: CAGVLRGSYGYTF; CDR3nt: TGTGCCGGTGTGTTGCGGGGCTCTTATGGCTACACCTTC
v_gene: TRBV27; d_gene: TRBD2; j_gene: TRBJ2-1; abundance: few; CDR3aa: CASSGGLGVGNEQFF; CDR3nt: TGTGCCAGCAGCGGGGGACTAGGAGTCGGCAATGAGCAGTTCTTC
v_gene: TRBV29-1; d_gene: NA; j_gene: TRBJ1-1; abundance: NA; CDR3aa: CSVLALNTEAFF; CDR3nt: TGCAGCGTGCTCGCCCTGAACACTGAAGCTTTCTTT
v_gene: TRBV7-2; d_gene: NA; j_gene: TRBJ2-3; abundance: NA; CDR3aa: CASSLQTGIADTQYF; CDR3nt: TGTGCCAGCAGCTTACAGACAGGAATCGCAGATACGCAGTATTTT
v_gene: TRBV5-4; d_gene: TRBD2; j_gene: TRBJ2-5; abundance: NA; CDR3aa: CASSSSGSRETQYF; CDR3nt: TGTGCCAGCAGCTCAAGCGGGAGTAGGGAGACCCAGTACTTC
v_gene: TRBV2; d_gene: NA; j_gene: TRBJ1-4; abundance: NA; CDR3aa: CASRYSGEKLFF; CDR3nt: TGTGCCAGCAGATACAGCGGGGAAAAACTGTTTTTT
v_gene: TRBV29-1; d_gene: TRBD1; j_gene: TRBJ1-5; abundance: NA; CDR3aa: CSVGDRGNQPQHF; CDR3nt: TGCAGCGTTGGAGACAGGGGCAATCAGCCCCAGCATTTT
v_gene: TRBV30; d_gene: NA; j_gene: TRBJ1-1; abundance: NA; CDR3aa: CAWSESTEAFF; CDR3nt: TGTGCCTGGAGTGAATCCACTGAAGCTTTCTTT
v_gene: TRBV6-1; d_gene: TRBD2; j_gene: TRBJ2-7; abundance: few; CDR3aa: CASRPGGGLSYEQYF; CDR3nt: TGTGCCAGCAGGCCGGGAGGGGGTCTAAGCTACGAGCAGTACTTC
v_gene: TRBV6-5; d_gene: NA; j_gene: TRBJ1-6; abundance: NA; CDR3aa: CASSDGLSPLHF; CDR3nt: TGTGCCAGCAGTGACGGGCTTTCACCCCTCCACTTT
v_gene: TRBV25-1; d_gene: NA; j_gene: TRBJ2-3; abundance: few; CDR3aa: CASSERGRHTDTQYF; CDR3nt: TGTGCCAGCAGTGAGAGGGGGAGGCACACAGATACGCAGTATTTT
v_gene: TRBV6-1; d_gene: NA; j_gene: TRBJ1-5; abundance: once; CDR3aa: CASSVTDRRPQHF; CDR3nt: TGTGCCAGCAGTGTTACCGACCGCAGGCCCCAGCATTTT
v_gene: TRBV29-1; d_gene: NA; j_gene: TRBJ1-1; abundance: NA; CDR3aa: CSVARHLNTEAFF; CDR3nt: TGCAGCGTTGCGCGCCACTTGAACACTGAAGCTTTCTTT
v_gene: TRBV11-2; d_gene: NA; j_gene: TRBJ1-6; abundance: NA; CDR3aa: CASSLGEPLHF; CDR3nt: TGTGCCAGCAGCTTAGGTGAACCCCTCCACTTT
v_gene: TRBV4-3; d_gene: NA; j_gene: TRBJ2-5; abundance: few; CDR3aa: CASSQDTGEETQYF; CDR3nt: TGCGCCAGCAGCCAAGATACCGGGGAAGAGACCCAGTACTTC
v_gene: TRBV18; d_gene: NA; j_gene: TRBJ1-5; abundance: NA; CDR3aa: CASTYRAGQPQHF; CDR3nt: TGTGCCAGCACCTACCGTGCGGGTCAGCCCCAGCATTTT
v_gene: TRBV19; d_gene: NA; j_gene: TRBJ1-2; abundance: NA; CDR3aa: CASTFADRPNYGYTF; CDR3nt: TGTGCCAGTACTTTTGCCGACAGACCTAACTATGGCTACACCTTC
v_gene: TRBV9; d_gene: NA; j_gene: TRBJ1-6; abundance: NA; CDR3aa: CASSRSDSPLHF; CDR3nt: TGTGCCAGCAGCCGAAGCGATTCACCCCTCCACTTT
v_gene: TRBV5-1; d_gene: NA; j_gene: TRBJ1-1; abundance: NA; CDR3aa: CASSRGNTEAFF; CDR3nt: TGCGCCAGTTCAAGGGGGAACACTGAAGCTTTCTTT
v_gene: TRBV5-1; d_gene: NA; j_gene: TRBJ1-1; abundance: NA; CDR3aa: CASSGGVTNTEAFF; CDR3nt: TGCGCCAGCAGCGGAGGGGTAACGAACACTGAAGCTTTCTTT
v_gene: TRBV18; d_gene: NA; j_gene: TRBJ2-1; abundance: NA; CDR3aa: CASSPTRQPNEQFF; CDR3nt: TGTGCCAGCTCACCAACAAGACAGCCCAATGAGCAGTTCTTC
v_gene: TRBV4-1; d_gene: NA; j_gene: TRBJ2-1; abundance: NA; CDR3aa: CASSQRWTASFGEQFF; CDR3nt: TGCGCCAGCAGCCAACGATGGACGGCTAGCTTCGGGGAGCAGTTCTTC
v_gene: TRBV5-1; d_gene: TRBD1; j_gene: TRBJ2-2; abundance: few; CDR3aa: CASTRTGFITGELFF; CDR3nt: TGCGCCAGCACCAGGACAGGGTTTATCACCGGGGAGCTGTTTTTT
v_gene: TRBV29-1; d_gene: NA; j_gene: TRBJ1-1; abundance: NA; CDR3aa: CSVEGRANTEAFF; CDR3nt: TGCAGCGTTGAGGGACGGGCAAACACTGAAGCTTTCTTT
v_gene: TRBV6-6; d_gene: TRBD1; j_gene: TRBJ2-7; abundance: few; CDR3aa: CASNPRQGSSYEQYF; CDR3nt: TGTGCCAGCAACCCCAGACAGGGGAGCTCCTACGAGCAGTACTTC
v_gene: TRBV29-1; d_gene: TRBD1; j_gene: TRBJ1-1; abundance: NA; CDR3aa: CSVGLRQGNTEAFF; CDR3nt: TGCAGCGTTGGGCTCCGACAGGGGAACACTGAAGCTTTCTTT
v_gene: TRBV15; d_gene: NA; j_gene: TRBJ1-1; abundance: once; CDR3aa: CATSKRTGLNTEAFF; CDR3nt: TGTGCCACCAGCAAGAGAACAGGCCTGAACACTGAAGCTTTCTTT
v_gene: TRBV4-1; d_gene: TRBD1; j_gene: TRBJ1-2; abundance: NA; CDR3aa: CASSQPRQGGNYGYTF; CDR3nt: TGCGCCAGCAGCCAACCGAGACAGGGGGGGAACTATGGCTACACCTTC
v_gene: TRBV30; d_gene: TRBD1; j_gene: TRBJ1-6; abundance: NA; CDR3aa: CASGTAYNSPLHF; CDR3nt: TGTGCCTCGGGGACAGCTTATAATTCACCCCTCCACTTT
v_gene: TRBV11-3; d_gene: NA; j_gene: TRBJ2-5; abundance: NA; CDR3aa: CASSLLAVGETQYF; CDR3nt: TGTGCCAGCAGCTTGTTAGCGGTAGGGGAGACCCAGTACTTC
v_gene: TRBV4-1; d_gene: NA; j_gene: TRBJ2-1; abundance: NA; CDR3aa: CASSQVLSSYNEQFF; CDR3nt: TGCGCCAGCAGCCAAGTTCTCAGCTCCTACAATGAGCAGTTCTTC
v_gene: TRBV11-2; d_gene: TRBD2; j_gene: TRBJ2-3; abundance: NA; CDR3aa: CASLSLAGTDTQYF; CDR3nt: TGTGCCAGCTTGAGTCTAGCGGGGACAGATACGCAGTATTTT
v_gene: TRBV7-2; d_gene: NA; j_gene: TRBJ2-2; abundance: once; CDR3aa: CASSPAKGRYTGELFF; CDR3nt: TGTGCCAGCAGCCCGGCCAAGGGGCGGTACACCGGGGAGCTGTTTTTT
v_gene: TRBV30; d_gene: TRBD1; j_gene: TRBJ1-2; abundance: few; CDR3aa: CAWVRTGGYTF; CDR3nt: TGTGCCTGGGTCCGGACAGGGGGCTACACCTTC
v_gene: TRBV30; d_gene: NA; j_gene: TRBJ1-1; abundance: once; CDR3aa: CAWRSASGYLNTEAFF; CDR3nt: TGTGCCTGGAGATCTGCCAGCGGTTACTTGAACACTGAAGCTTTCTTT
v_gene: TRBV12-5; d_gene: NA; j_gene: TRBJ1-2; abundance: NA; CDR3aa: CASGLVTTVYGYTF; CDR3nt: TGTGCTAGTGGTTTGGTAACGACGGTTTATGGCTACACCTTC
v_gene: TRBV27; d_gene: NA; j_gene: TRBJ2-5; abundance: NA; CDR3aa: CASSLGAGLQYF; CDR3nt: TGTGCCAGCAGTTTAGGGGCTGGGCTCCAGTACTTC
v_gene: TRBV6-1; d_gene: NA; j_gene: TRBJ2-1; abundance: few; CDR3aa: CASSEGRREKDVF; CDR3nt: TGTGCCAGCAGTGAAGGAAGAAGAGAAAAGGACGTCTTC
v_gene: TRBV29-1; d_gene: TRBD1; j_gene: TRBJ1-6; abundance: NA; CDR3aa: CSVSEGQGNSPLHF; CDR3nt: TGCAGCGTCTCAGAGGGACAGGGGAATTCACCCCTCCACTTT
v_gene: TRBV5-6; d_gene: NA; j_gene: TRBJ1-5; abundance: NA; CDR3aa: CASSLGGRYGNQPQHF; CDR3nt: TGTGCCAGCAGCTTGGGTGGCAGGTACGGCAATCAGCCCCAGCATTTT
v_gene: TRBV30; d_gene: TRBD1; j_gene: TRBJ2-1; abundance: NA; CDR3aa: CAWSGGPTGGSYNEQFF; CDR3nt: TGTGCCTGGAGTGGGGGCCCTACAGGGGGCTCCTACAATGAGCAGTTCTTC
v_gene: TRBV30; d_gene: NA; j_gene: TRBJ2-7; abundance: few; CDR3aa: CAWSVLWGPSYEQYF; CDR3nt: TGTGCCTGGAGTGTACTGTGGGGGCCGTCCTACGAGCAGTACTTC
v_gene: TRBV7-6; d_gene: NA; j_gene: TRBJ2-7; abundance: few; CDR3aa: CASSLDAGVSYEQYF; CDR3nt: TGTGCCAGCAGCTTAGACGCAGGGGTCTCCTACGAGCAGTACTTC
v_gene: TRBV6-1; d_gene: TRBD1; j_gene: TRBJ1-2; abundance: NA; CDR3aa: CASSDGDRVLFFHSYTF; CDR3nt: TGTGCCAGCAGTGACGGGGACAGGGTCCTTTTTTTCCACAGCTACACCTTC
v_gene: TRBV7-9; d_gene: NA; j_gene: TRBJ2-3; abundance: NA; CDR3aa: CASSPGQVTDTQYF; CDR3nt: TGTGCCAGCAGTCCGGGGCAGGTCACAGATACGCAGTATTTT
v_gene: TRBV5-1; d_gene: TRBD1; j_gene: TRBJ2-7; abundance: NA; CDR3aa: CASSTAGTGVSYEQYF; CDR3nt: TGCGCCAGCAGCACGGCCGGGACAGGGGTATCCTACGAGCAGTACTTC
v_gene: TRBV29-1; d_gene: NA; j_gene: TRBJ2-5; abundance: few; CDR3aa: CSVTPAGETQYF; CDR3nt: TGCAGCGTGACACCAGCAGGGGAGACCCAGTACTTC